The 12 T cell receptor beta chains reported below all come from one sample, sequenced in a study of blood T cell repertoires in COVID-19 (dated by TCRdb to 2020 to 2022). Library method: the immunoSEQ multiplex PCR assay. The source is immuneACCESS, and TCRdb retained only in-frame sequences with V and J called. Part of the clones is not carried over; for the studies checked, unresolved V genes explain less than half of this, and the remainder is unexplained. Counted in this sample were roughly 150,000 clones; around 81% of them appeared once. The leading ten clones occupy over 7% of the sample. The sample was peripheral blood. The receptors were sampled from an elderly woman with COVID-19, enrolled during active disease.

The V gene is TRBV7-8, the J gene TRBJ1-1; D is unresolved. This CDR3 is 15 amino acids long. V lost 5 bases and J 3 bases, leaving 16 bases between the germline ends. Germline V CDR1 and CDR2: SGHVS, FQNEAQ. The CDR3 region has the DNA TGTGCCAGCAGCCCCGGGGAGGTTCGGTACACTGAAGCTTTCTTT. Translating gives CASSPGEVRYTEAFF.

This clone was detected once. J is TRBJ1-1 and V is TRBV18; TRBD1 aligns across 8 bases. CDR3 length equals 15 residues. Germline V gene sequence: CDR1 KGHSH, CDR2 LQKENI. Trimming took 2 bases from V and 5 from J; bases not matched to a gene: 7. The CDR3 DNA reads TGTGCCAGCTCACCAGGTCAGGGGGCGCAAACTGAAGCTTTCTTT. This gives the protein CASSPGQGAQTEAFF. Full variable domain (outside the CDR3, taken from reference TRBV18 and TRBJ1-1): NAGVMQNPRHLVRRRGQEARLRCSPMKGHSHVYWYRQLPEEGLKFMVYLQKENIIDESGMPKERFSAEFPKEGPSILRIQQVVRGDSAAYFCASSPGQGAQTEAFFGQGTRLTVV.

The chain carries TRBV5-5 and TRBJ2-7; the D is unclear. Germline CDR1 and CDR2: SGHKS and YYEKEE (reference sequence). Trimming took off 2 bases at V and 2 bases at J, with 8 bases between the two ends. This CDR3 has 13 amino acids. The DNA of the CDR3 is TGTGCCAGCAGCTTTAACTCCCCCTACGAGCAGTACTTC. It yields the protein CASSFNSPYEQYF.

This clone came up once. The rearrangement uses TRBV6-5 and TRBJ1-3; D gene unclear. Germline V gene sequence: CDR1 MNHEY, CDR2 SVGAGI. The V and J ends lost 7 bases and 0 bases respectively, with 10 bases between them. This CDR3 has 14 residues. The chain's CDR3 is CASTSSISGNTIYF. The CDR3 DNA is TGTGCCAGCACTTCGAGTATCTCTGGAAACACCATATATTTT.

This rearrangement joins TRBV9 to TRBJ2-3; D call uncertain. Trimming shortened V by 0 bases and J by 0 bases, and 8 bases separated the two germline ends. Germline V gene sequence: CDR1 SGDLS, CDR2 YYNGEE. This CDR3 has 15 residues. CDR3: CASSVEAASTDTQYF. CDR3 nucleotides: TGTGCCAGCAGCGTAGAGGCGGCTAGCACAGATACGCAGTATTTT.

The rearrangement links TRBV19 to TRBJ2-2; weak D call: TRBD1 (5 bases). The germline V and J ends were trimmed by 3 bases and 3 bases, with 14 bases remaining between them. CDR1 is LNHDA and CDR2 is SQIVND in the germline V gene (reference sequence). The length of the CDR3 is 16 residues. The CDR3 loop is CASSISQGWDTGELFF. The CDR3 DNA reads TGTGCCAGTAGTATTTCTCAGGGATGGGACACCGGGGAGCTGTTTTTT. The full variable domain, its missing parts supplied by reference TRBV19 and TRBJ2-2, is DGGITQSPKYLFRKEGQNVTLSCEQNLNHDAMYWYRQDPGQGLRLIYYSQIVNDFQKGDIAEGYSVSREKKESFPLTVTSAQKNPTAFYLCASSISQGWDTGELFFGEGSRLTVL.

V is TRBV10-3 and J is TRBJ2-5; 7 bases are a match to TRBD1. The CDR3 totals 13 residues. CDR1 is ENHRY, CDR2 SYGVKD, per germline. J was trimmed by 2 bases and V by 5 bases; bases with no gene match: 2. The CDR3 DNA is TGTGCCATCAGTCCGGGACAGCAAGAGACCCAGTACTTC. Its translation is CAISPGQQETQYF.

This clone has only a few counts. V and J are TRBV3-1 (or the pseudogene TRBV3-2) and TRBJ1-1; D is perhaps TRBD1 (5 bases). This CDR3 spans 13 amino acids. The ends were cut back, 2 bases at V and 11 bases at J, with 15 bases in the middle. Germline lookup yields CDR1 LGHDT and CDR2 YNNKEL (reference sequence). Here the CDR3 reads CASSQSRGFRAFF. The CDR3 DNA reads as TGTGCCAGCAGCCAATCAAGGGGTTTTAGGGCTTTCTTT.

CDR3 sequence: CASSVSHGLAGGEIDIQYF. In DNA, the CDR3 is TGTGCCAGCAGCGTATCCCATGGACTAGCGGGAGGCGAGATCGACATTCAGTACTTC. The rearrangement links TRBV9 to TRBJ2-4; TRBD2 matches at 14 bases. Germline V CDR1 and CDR2: SGDLS, YYNGEE. The CDR3 runs to 19 residues. Trimming at V came to 1 base and at J to 8 bases, leaving 14 bases not matched to a gene.

CDR3 region: CAISASGTGDEQYF. The CDR3, as DNA: TGTGCCATCAGTGCCTCCGGGACAGGGGACGAGCAGTACTTC. The chain uses TRBV10-3 and TRBJ2-7, with TRBD1 matching 10 bases. CDR3 size: 14 residues. CDR1 and CDR2 from the germline V gene are ENHRY and SYGVKD. V shed 4 bases, J shed 5 bases, and the junction held 5 bases outside the gene matches.

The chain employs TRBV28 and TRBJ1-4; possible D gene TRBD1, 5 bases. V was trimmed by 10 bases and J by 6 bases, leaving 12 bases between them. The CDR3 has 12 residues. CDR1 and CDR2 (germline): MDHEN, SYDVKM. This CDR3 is CATGGVDEKLFF. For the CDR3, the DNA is TGTGCCACCGGGGGGGTCGATGAAAAACTGTTTTTT.

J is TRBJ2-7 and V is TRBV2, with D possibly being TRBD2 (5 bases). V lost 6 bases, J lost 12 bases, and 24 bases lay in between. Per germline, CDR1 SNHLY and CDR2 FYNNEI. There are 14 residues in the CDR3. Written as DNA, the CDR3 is TGTGCCAGCAGCGCAACATCCCCCGGCGGGCGAGGGTACTTC. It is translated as CASSATSPGGRGYF.